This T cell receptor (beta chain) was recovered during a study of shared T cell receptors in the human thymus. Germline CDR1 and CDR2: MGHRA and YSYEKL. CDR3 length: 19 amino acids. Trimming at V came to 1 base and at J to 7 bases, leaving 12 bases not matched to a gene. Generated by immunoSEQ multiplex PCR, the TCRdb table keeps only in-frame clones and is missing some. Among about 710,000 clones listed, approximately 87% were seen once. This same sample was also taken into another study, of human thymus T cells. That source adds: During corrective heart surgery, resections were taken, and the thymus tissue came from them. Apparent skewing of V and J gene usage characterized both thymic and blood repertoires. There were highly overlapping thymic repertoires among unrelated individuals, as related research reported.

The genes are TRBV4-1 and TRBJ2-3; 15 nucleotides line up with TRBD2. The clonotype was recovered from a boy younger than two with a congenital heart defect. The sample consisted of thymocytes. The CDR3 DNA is TGCGCCAGCAGCCAAGTTACCTCCCGGACTAGCGGGGGGGCAAATACGCAGTATTTT. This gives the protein CASSQVTSRTSGGANTQYF.